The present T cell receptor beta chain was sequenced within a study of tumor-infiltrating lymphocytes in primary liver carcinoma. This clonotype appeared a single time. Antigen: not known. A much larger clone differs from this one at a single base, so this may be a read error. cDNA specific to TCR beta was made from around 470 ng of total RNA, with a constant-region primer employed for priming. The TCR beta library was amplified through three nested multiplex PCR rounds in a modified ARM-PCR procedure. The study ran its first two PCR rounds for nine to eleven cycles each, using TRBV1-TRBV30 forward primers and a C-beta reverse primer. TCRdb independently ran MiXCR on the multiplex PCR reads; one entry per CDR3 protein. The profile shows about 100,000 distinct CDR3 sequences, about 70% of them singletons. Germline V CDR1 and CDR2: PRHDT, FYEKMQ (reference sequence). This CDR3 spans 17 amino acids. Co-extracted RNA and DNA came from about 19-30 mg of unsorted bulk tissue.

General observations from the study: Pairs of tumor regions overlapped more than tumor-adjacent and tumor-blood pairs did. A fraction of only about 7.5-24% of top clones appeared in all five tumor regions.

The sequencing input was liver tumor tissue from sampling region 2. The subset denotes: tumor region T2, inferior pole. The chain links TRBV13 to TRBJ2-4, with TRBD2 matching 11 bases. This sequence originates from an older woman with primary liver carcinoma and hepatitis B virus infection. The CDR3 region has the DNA TGTGCCAACAGCCCACGGGGACTAGCGGATATCAAAAACATTCAGTACTTC. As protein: CANSPRGLADIKNIQYF.